This T cell receptor (beta chain) was sequenced for a study of metastatic and nonmetastatic thyroid tumors. Study at large: Peripheral blood and tumor or nodule samples from malignant and benign thyroid patients were compared.

Nobody among the patients had been given any treatment before thyroid surgery. In the authors' workflow: Clinicopathological groups differed in CDR3, with these differences serving to build a distant-metastasis classifier for papillary thyroid cancer. TCRdb recomputed clones from the PCR reads via MiXCR. These V and J calls derive from TCRdb rather than the authors' analysis. The data contain approximately 10,000 clones, 25% to 35% of them seen just once; the ten biggest clones take up roughly a fifth. Trimming at V came to 5 bases and at J to 1 base, leaving 8 bases not matched to a gene. Per the germline V gene, CDR1 is SGHAT and CDR2 is FQNNGV. The CDR3 loop spans 15 amino acids. Comments on this clone: What it binds is unknown.

Study conclusions and caveats: For both blood and tumor, malignant thyroid tumors reportedly showed significantly higher TCR beta diversity than benign nodules did.

This sequence originates from a male donor with papillary thyroid cancer or a benign thyroid nodule (not recorded which). Some clones in this sample may be carry-over from other donors' samples. Input material: adjacent normal tissue. The V call is TRBV11-2, the J call TRBJ2-7, with TRBD2 matching 7 bases. CDR3 region: CASSAQPGGSYEQYF. The DNA for the CDR3 is TGTGCCAGCAGCGCCCAACCGGGGGGTTCCTACGAGCAGTACTTC.